This record concerns one T cell receptor (beta chain) sequence. These data belong to a study of cytomegalovirus exposure and HLA in healthy donors. The germline gives CDR1 LNHDA, CDR2 SQIVND (reference sequence). CDR3 size: 12 residues. The V end lost 7 bases, the J end lost 6 bases, and 10 bases lay between the germline ends. Researchers ran the PCR with 60 Vbeta and 13 Jbeta primers. The table came from immunoSEQ multiplex PCR; TCRdb's copy has only in-frame clones and leaves some out. Recorded for this sample: tens of thousands of clones. The material sequenced was PBMCs. This clonotype was sampled from a woman between 18 and 29 years old in good health and CMV-seronegative. The chain recombines TRBV19 with TRBJ1-5; no definite D call. CDR3 protein: CASTEAAQPQHF. DNA of the CDR3: TGTGCCAGTACCGAGGCGGCTCAGCCCCAGCATTTT.